The entry that follows covers one TCR beta chain sequence. This record comes from a study of blood T cell repertoires in COVID-19. Study overall: Whether acute or convalescent, the COVID-19 samples came from the United States, Italy and Spain. In each case, the material was cDNA or gDNA derived from T cells, B-cell-depleted T cells, or PBMCs.

Authors' data handling: Cell counts per sample came from amplifying reference gene primers. The protocol was immunoSEQ multiplex PCR, while the TCRdb copy is restricted to in-frame clones and leaves out a portion. The D gene and trimming were derived from the DNA, and the V and J assignments and clone size from that table. The repertoire holds about 230,000 clones, with about 84% as singletons. The sequence came from an elderly woman with acute or convalescent COVID-19. Sequences were obtained from peripheral blood.

CDR3: CATLTGTEGEKLFF. The CDR3 DNA reads as TGTGCCACCTTGACCGGGACAGAAGGAGAAAAACTGTTTTTT. This chain links TRBV28 with TRBJ1-4; TRBD1 agrees at 7 bases. In germline, CDR1 is MDHEN, CDR2 SYDVKM. The CDR3 is made up of 14 amino acids. J was trimmed by 8 bases and V by 10 bases; bases with no gene match: 13.